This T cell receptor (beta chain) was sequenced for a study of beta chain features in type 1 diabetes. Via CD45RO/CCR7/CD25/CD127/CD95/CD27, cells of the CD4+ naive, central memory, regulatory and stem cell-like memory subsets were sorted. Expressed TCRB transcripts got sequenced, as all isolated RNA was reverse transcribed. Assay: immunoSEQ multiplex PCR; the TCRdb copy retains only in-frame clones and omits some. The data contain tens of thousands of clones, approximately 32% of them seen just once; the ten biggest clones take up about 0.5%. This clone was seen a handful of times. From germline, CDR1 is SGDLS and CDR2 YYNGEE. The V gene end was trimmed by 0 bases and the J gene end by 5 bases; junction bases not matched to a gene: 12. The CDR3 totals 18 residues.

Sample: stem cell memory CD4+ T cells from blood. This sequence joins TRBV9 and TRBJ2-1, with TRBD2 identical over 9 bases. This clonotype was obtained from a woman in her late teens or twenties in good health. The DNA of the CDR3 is TGTGCCAGCAGCGTAGCTACGAGAGGGGCTAGCGGGAACAATGAGCAGTTCTTC. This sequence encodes CASSVATRGASGNNEQFF.